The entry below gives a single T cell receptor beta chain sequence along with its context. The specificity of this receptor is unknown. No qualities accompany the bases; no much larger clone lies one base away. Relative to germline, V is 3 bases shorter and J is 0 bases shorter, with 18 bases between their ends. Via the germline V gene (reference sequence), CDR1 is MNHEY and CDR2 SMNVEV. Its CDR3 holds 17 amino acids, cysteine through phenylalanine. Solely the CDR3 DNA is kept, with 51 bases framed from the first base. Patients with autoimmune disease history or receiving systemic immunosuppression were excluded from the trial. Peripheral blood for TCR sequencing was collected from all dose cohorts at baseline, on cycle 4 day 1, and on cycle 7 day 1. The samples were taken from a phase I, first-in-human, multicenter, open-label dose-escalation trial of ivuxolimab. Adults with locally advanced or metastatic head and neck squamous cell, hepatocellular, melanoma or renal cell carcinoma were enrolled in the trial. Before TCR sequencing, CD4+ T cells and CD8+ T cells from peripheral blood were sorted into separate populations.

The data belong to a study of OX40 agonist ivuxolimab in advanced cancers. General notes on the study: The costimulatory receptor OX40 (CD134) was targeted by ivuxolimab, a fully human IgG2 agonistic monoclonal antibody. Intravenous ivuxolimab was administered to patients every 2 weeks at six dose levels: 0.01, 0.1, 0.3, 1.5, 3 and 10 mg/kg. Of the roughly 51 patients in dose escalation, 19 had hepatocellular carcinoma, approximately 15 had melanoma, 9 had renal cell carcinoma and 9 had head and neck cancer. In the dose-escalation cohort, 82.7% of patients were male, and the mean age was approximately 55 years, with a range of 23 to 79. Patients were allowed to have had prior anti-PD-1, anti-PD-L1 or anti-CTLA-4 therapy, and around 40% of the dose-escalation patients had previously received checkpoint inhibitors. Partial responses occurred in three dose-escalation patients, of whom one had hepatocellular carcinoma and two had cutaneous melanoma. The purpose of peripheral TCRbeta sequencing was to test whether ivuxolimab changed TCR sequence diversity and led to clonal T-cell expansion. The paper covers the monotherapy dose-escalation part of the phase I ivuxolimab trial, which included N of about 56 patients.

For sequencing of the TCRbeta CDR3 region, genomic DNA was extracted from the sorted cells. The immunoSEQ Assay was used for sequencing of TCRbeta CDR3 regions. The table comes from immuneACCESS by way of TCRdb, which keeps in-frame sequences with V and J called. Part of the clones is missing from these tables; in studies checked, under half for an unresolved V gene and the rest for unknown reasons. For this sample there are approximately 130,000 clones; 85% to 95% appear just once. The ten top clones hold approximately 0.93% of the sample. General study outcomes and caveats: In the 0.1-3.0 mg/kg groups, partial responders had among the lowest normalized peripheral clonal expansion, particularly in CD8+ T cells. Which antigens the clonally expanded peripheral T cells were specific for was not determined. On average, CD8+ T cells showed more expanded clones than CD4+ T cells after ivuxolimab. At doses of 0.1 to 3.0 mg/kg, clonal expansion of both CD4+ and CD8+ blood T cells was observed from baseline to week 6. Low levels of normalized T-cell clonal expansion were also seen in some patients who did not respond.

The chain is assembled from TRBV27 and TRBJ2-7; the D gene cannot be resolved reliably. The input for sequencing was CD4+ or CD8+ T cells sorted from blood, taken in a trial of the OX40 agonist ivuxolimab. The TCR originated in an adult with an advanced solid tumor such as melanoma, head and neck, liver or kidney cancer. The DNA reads TGTGCCAGCAGTTTTAAGGGAAGGACCCAATACTCCTACGAGCAGTACTTC. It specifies CASSFKGRTQYSYEQYF.